These 9 T cell receptor beta chains originate from one sample sequenced in a study of identical twins. In TCRdb, the 5' RACE reads were re-called with MiXCR into one record per CDR3 protein. This sample has 150,000 or so distinct CDR3 sequences; 3% to 4.5% occur once, and the top ten carry approximately 7.6%. Material: memory T cells sorted from blood. Receptors originate from a man aged 18-30 years in good health.

This clonotype was recorded a few times. V usage is TRBV4-3 and J usage is TRBJ2-1; D gene uncertain. The germline CDR1 and CDR2 sequences are LGHNA and YSLEER. V lost 0 bases, J lost 5 bases, and 11 bases lay in between. The CDR3 is 15 amino acids. CDR3 coding DNA: TGCGCCAGCAGCCAAGAAGGGTCAGCTGACAATGAGCAGTTCTTC. Protein product: CASSQEGSADNEQFF.

This clonotype has a count of ten or more. The chain links TRBV11-2 to TRBJ2-2, with D perhaps TRBD1 (5 bases). V lost 1 base and J lost 0, with 6 bases in between. CDR1 and CDR2 from the germline V gene are SGHAT and FQNNGV. The CDR3 spans 15 residues. The CDR3 nucleotides are TGTGCCAGCAGCTTAGCACAGGCGAACACCGGGGAGCTGTTTTTT. Translation: CASSLAQANTGELFF.

This clonotype was counted at least ten times. The genes are TRBV20-1 and TRBJ1-1; maybe TRBD1 (5 bases). Germline CDR1 reads DFQATT; CDR2 reads SNEGSKA (reference sequence). The CDR3 spans 14 residues. With 5 bases removed from V and 1 base from J, the gap between germline ends came to 14 bases. CDR3 in amino acids: CSADKGPENTEAFF. The CDR3 coding sequence is TGCAGTGCTGACAAGGGACCCGAGAACACTGAAGCTTTCTTT.

This clonotype appeared many times. V gene TRBV3-1 combines with J gene TRBJ2-2; unclear D gene. Germline loops: CDR1 LGHDT, CDR2 YNNKEL (reference sequence). The ends were cut back, 5 bases at V and 6 bases at J, with 7 bases in the middle. The CDR3 has 12 amino acids. The CDR3 DNA reads TGTGCCAGCAGCTCCTATCCCGGGGAGCTGTTTTTT. Its translation is CASSSYPGELFF.

This clonotype was seen ten or more times. The chain uses TRBV4-2 and TRBJ2-1; 8 positions agree with TRBD2. This CDR3 has 16 residues. The germline gives CDR1 LGHNA, CDR2 YNFKEQ. V lost 1 base to trimming and J lost 1 base; unmatched junction nucleotides: 3. Here the CDR3 reads CASSQGAGGSYNEQFF. As DNA, the CDR3 is TGTGCCAGCAGCCAAGGGGCGGGAGGTTCCTACAATGAGCAGTTCTTC.

Ten or more counts support this clonotype. The rearrangement uses TRBV12-5 and TRBJ2-5; maybe TRBD1 (5 bases). The CDR3 runs to 13 residues. Germline-derived CDR1 and CDR2 are LGHNT and FRNRAP. Trimming took 5 bases from V and 3 from J, leaving 10 bases between them. The CDR3 DNA follows: TGTGCTAGTGGTCCGGCAGGGAAAGAGACCCAGTACTTC. As protein: CASGPAGKETQYF.

This clonotype appeared many times. The genes are TRBV18 and TRBJ2-1; 11 bases match TRBD2. Germline V gives CDR1 KGHSH, CDR2 LQKENI. This CDR3 has 17 residues. After removal of 4 bases from V and 7 bases from J, the junction contained 12 bases not matched to a gene. The CDR3 DNA reads as TGTGCCAGCTCACTTACTAGCGGGAGTGGCTACAAGAATGAGCAGTTCTTC. Translation: CASSLTSGSGYKNEQFF.

This clonotype was counted at least ten times. This chain links TRBV7-2 with TRBJ2-5; D is undetermined. This CDR3 has 14 residues. Trimming left V 2 bases short and J 5 bases short, with 12 bases between. Germline V gene data show CDR1 as SGHTA and CDR2 as FQGNSA. The CDR3 region has the DNA TGTGCCAGCAGCTTACAGTTGACGGGCGAGACCCAGTACTTC. Translation gives CASSLQLTGETQYF. Based on the CDR3 plus reference TRBV7-2 and TRBJ2-5, the full variable domain is GAGVSQSPSNKVTEKGKDVELRCDPISGHTALYWYRQSLGQGLEFLIYFQGNSAPDKSGLPSDRFSAERTGGSVSTLTIQRTQQEDSAVYLCASSLQLTGETQYFGPGTRLLVL.

The chain's CDR3 is CSVDKRAYNEQFF. The CDR3 DNA reads TGCAGCGTTGACAAGCGGGCCTACAATGAGCAGTTCTTC. The chain is built from TRBV29-1 and TRBJ2-1, with D tentatively TRBD2 (6 bases). Germline loops: CDR1 SQVTM, CDR2 ANQGSEA. CDR3 size: 13 residues. V was clipped by 3 bases and J by 2 bases, with 8 bases between them.